This T cell receptor beta chain emerged from a study of blood T cell repertoires in COVID-19. Study context: Donors in the United States, Italy and Spain gave samples during acute or convalescent COVID-19. PBMCs, B-cell-depleted T cells, or T cells were the source of the cDNA or gDNA that made up the material.

V lost 0 bases and J lost 4; bases outside the gene matches: 2. The CDR3 is 16 amino acids. Germline V gives CDR1 LGHDT, CDR2 YNNKEL (reference sequence). Original analysis: Scientists estimated how many nucleated cells there were by amplifying reference gene primers. The table came from immunoSEQ multiplex PCR; TCRdb's copy has only in-frame clones and leaves some out. V, J and clone size are taken as reported in that table, and D and trimming were inferred from the DNA itself. The sample comprises about 240,000 clones, about 91% of which are singletons, and about 2.5% rests with the top ten. The study drew participants aged about 18 to 89 years from 20 to 30 US areas.

Sequencing used PBMCs or T cells enriched from blood (not recorded which). The receptor comes from a woman aged 25 to 39 with acute COVID-19. The genes are TRBV3-1 (or the pseudogene TRBV3-2) and TRBJ1-6, with 8 positions matching TRBD1. The CDR3 sequence is CASSQEDRGYNSPLHF. The CDR3 region has the DNA TGTGCCAGCAGCCAAGAAGACAGGGGTTATAATTCACCCCTCCACTTT.